The clone carrying this T cell receptor (beta chain) has just a few counts. Antigen: not known. The CDR3 sequence is 13 residues long. Trimming took 5 bases from V and 7 from J, leaving 14 bases between them. The germline gives CDR1 SGHAT, CDR2 FQNNGV. The sample originates from a study of OX40 agonist ivuxolimab in advanced cancers. Study summary: Among those treated, three patients had partial responses, one with hepatocellular carcinoma and two with cutaneous melanoma.

The table came from immunoSEQ multiplex PCR; TCRdb's copy has only in-frame clones and leaves some out. The table shows around 100,000 clones, with approximately 87% occurring only once. Study findings and constraints: At doses 0.1 to 3.0 mg/kg, CD4+ and CD8+ clones expanded. Partial responders receiving 0.1-3.0 mg/kg showed among the lowest clonal expansion.

Specimen: CD4+ or CD8+ T cells sorted from blood, collected in a trial of the OX40 agonist ivuxolimab. This TCR was sampled from an adult with an advanced solid tumor such as melanoma, head and neck, liver or kidney cancer. V usage is TRBV11-2 and J usage is TRBJ2-5, with D unclear. The CDR3 spells CASSPDGLGTQYF. The CDR3 nucleotides are TGTGCCAGCAGCCCCGACGGGCTCGGGACCCAGTACTTC.